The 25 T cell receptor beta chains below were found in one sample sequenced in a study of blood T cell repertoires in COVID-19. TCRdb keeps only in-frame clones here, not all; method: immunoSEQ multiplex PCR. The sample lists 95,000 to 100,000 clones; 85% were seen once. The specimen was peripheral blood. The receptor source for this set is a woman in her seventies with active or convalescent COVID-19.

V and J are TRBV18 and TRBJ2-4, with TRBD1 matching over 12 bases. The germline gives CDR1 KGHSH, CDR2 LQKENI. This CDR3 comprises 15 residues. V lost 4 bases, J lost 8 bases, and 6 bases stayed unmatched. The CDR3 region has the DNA TGTGCCAGCTCACTCGGGACAGGGGGCTTAGACATTCAGTACTTC. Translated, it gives CASSLGTGGLDIQYF. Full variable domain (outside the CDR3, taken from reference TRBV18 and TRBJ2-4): NAGVMQNPRHLVRRRGQEARLRCSPMKGHSHVYWYRQLPEEGLKFMVYLQKENIIDESGMPKERFSAEFPKEGPSILRIQQVVRGDSAAYFCASSLGTGGLDIQYFGAGTRLSVL.

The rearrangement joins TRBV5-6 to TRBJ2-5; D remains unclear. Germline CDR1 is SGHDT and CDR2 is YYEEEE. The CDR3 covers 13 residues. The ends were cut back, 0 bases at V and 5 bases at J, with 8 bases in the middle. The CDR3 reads CASSLVRSETQYF. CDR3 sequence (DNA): TGTGCCAGCAGCTTGGTAAGGAGCGAGACCCAGTACTTC.

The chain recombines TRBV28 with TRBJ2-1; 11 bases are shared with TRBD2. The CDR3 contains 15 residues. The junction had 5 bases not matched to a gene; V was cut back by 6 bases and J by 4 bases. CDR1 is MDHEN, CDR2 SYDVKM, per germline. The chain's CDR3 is CASRPTSGSYNEQFF. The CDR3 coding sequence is TGTGCCAGCAGACCTACTAGCGGGAGTTACAATGAGCAGTTCTTC.

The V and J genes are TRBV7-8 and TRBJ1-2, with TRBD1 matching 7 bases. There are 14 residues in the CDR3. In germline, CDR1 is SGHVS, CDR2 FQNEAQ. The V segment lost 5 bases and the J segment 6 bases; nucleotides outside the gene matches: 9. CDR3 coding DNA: TGTGCCAGCAGCCCCCAGACAGGGTGGAATGGCTACACCTTC. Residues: CASSPQTGWNGYTF. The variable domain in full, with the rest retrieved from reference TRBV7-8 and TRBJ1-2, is GAGVSQSPRYKVAKRGQDVALRCDPISGHVSLFWYQQALGQGPEFLTYFQNEAQLDKSGLPSDRFFAERPEGSVSTLKIQRTQQEDSAVYLCASSPQTGWNGYTFGSGTRLTVV.

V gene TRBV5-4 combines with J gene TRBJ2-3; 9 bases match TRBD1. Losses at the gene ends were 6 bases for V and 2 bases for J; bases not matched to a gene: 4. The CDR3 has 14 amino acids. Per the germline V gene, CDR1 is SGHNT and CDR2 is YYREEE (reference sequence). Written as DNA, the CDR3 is TGTGCCAGCAACCGGGACAGGGTCACAGATACGCAGTATTTT. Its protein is CASNRDRVTDTQYF. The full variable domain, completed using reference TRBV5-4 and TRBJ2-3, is ETGVTQSPTHLIKTRGQQVTLRCSSQSGHNTVSWYQQALGQGPQFIFQYYREEENGRGNFPPRFSGLQFPNYSSELNVNALELDDSALYLCASNRDRVTDTQYFGPGTRLTVL.

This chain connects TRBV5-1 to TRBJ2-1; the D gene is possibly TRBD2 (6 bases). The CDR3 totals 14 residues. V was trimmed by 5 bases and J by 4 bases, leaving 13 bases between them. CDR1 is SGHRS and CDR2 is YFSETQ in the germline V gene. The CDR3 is CASRGTYLYNEQFF. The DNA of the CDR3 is TGCGCCAGCAGGGGGACTTACCTTTACAATGAGCAGTTCTTC.

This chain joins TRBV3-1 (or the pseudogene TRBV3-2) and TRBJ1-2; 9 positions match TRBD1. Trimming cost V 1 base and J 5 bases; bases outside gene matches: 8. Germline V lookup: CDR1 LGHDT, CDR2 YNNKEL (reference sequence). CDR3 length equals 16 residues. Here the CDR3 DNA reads TGTGCCAGCAGCCAAGTAGGATCGGGACAGGGTTATGGCTACACCTTC. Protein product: CASSQVGSGQGYGYTF.

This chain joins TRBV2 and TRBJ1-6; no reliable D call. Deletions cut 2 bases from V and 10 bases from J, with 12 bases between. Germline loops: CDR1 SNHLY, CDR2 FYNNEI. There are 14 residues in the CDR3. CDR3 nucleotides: TGTGCCAGCAGTGAATGGAGACCGGGATCACCCCTCCACTTT. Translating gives CASSEWRPGSPLHF.

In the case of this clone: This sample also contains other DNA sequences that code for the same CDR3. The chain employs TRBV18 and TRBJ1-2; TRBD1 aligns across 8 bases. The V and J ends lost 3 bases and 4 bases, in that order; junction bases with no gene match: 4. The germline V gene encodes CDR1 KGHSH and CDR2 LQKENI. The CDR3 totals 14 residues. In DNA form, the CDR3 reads TGTGCCAGCTCACCGGCCGGGACAGGCTATGGCTACACCTTC. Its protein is CASSPAGTGYGYTF.

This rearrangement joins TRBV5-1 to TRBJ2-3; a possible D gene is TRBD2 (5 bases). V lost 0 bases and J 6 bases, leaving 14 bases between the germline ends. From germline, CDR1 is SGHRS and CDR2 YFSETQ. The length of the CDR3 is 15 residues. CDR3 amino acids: CASSLERGPLDTQYF. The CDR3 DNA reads TGCGCCAGCAGCTTGGAGCGCGGGCCTCTGGATACGCAGTATTTT.

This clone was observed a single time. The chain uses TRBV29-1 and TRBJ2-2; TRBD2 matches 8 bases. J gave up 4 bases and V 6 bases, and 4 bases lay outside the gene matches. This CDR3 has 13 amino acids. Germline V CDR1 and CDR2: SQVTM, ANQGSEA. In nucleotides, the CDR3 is TGCAGCGTAAGCGGGGGCCCCACCGGGGAGCTGTTTTTT. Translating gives CSVSGGPTGELFF.

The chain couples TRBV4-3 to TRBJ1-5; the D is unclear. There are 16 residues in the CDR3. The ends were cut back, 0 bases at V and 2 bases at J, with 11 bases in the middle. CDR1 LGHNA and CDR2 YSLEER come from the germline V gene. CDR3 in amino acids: CASSQDAGARNQPQHF. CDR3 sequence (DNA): TGCGCCAGCAGCCAAGATGCCGGAGCTCGCAATCAGCCCCAGCATTTT.

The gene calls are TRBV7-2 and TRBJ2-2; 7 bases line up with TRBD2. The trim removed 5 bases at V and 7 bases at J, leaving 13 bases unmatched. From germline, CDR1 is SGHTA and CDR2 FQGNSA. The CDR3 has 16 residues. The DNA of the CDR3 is TGTGCCAGCAGCCATGCTTCTGGGGGGGTGATCGGGGAGCTGTTTTTT. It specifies CASSHASGGVIGELFF.

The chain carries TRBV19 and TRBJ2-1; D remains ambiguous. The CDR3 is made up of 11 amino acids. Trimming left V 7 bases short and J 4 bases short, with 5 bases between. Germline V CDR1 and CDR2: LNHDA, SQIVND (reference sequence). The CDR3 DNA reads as TGTGCCAGTACCCTTTACAATGAGCAGTTCTTC. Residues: CASTLYNEQFF.

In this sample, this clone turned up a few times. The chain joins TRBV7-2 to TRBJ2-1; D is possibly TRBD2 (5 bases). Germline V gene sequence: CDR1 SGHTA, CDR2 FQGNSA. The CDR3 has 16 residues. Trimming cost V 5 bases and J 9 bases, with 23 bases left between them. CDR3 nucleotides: TGTGCCAGCAGCCAAGGGAGAGCTCTCTTCCCCCTTGAGCAGTTCTTC. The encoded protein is CASSQGRALFPLEQFF. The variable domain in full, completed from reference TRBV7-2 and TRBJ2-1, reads GAGVSQSPSNKVTEKGKDVELRCDPISGHTALYWYRQSLGQGLEFLIYFQGNSAPDKSGLPSDRFSAERTGGSVSTLTIQRTQQEDSAVYLCASSQGRALFPLEQFFGPGTRLTVL.

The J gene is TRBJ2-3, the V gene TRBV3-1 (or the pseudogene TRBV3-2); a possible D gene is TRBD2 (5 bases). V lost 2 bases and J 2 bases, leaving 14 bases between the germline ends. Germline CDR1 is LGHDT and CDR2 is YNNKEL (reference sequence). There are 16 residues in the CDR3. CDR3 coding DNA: TGTGCCAGCAGCCAATCGGGCGAGCGGACCACAGATACGCAGTATTTT. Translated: CASSQSGERTTDTQYF.

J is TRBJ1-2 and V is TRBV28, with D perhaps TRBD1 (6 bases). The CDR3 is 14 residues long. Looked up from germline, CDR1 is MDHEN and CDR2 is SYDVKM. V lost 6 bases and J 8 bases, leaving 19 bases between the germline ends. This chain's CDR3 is CASSPQQGALGYTF. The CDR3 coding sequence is TGTGCCAGCAGCCCTCAACAGGGAGCTCTAGGCTACACCTTC.

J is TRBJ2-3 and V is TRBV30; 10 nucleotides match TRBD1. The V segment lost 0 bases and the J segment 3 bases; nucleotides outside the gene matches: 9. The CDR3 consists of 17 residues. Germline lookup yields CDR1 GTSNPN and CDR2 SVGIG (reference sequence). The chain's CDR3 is CAWSVKDRGSRTDTQYF. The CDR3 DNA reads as TGTGCCTGGAGTGTAAAGGACAGGGGGAGTAGGACAGATACGCAGTATTTT. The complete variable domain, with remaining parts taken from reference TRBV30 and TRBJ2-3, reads SQTIHQWPATLVQPVGSPLSLECTVEGTSNPNLYWYRQAAGRGLQLLFYSVGIGQISSEVPQNLSASRPQDRQFILSSKKLLLSDSGFYLCAWSVKDRGSRTDTQYFGPGTRLTVL.

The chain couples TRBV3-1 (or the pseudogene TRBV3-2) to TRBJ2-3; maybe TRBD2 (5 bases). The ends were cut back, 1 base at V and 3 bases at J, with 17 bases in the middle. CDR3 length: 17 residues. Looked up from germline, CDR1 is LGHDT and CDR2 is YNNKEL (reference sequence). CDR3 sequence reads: CASSQGGYLGMTDTQYF. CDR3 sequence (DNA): TGTGCCAGCAGCCAAGGAGGGTACCTTGGTATGACAGATACGCAGTATTTT.

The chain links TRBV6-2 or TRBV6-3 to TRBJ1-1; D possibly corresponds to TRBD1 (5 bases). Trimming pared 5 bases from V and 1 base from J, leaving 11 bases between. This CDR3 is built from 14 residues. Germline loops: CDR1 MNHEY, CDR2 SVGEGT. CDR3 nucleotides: TGTGCCAGCAGTACACAGGTCGGGAACACTGAAGCTTTCTTT. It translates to CASSTQVGNTEAFF.

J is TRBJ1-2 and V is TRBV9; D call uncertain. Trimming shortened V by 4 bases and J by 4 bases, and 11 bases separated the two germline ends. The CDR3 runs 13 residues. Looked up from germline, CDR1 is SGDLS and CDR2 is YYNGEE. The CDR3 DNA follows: TGTGCCAGCAGCAACGGGGAGGGCTATGGCTACACCTTC. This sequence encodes CASSNGEGYGYTF.

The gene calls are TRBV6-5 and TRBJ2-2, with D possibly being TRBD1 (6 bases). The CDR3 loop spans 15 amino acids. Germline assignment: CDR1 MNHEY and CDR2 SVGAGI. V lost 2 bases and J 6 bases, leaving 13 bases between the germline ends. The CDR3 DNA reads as TGTGCCAGCAGTTACGACAGGCTTCGGCCCGGGGAGCTGTTTTTT. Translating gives CASSYDRLRPGELFF.

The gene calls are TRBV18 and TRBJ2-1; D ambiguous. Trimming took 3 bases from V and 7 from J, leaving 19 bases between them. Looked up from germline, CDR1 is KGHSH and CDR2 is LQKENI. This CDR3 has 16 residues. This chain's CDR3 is CASSPPLRPFGNEQFF. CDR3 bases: TGTGCCAGCTCACCGCCGCTCAGACCCTTCGGGAATGAGCAGTTCTTC.

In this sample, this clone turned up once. The CDR3 loop reads CASSPGRSQPQHF. For the CDR3, the DNA is TGTGCCAGCAGTCCTGGGAGAAGTCAGCCCCAGCATTTT. The chain links TRBV28 to TRBJ1-5; D is unclear. Trimming took off 5 bases at V and 6 bases at J, with 11 bases between the two ends. The CDR3 has 13 residues. CDR1 and CDR2 from the germline V gene are MDHEN and SYDVKM.

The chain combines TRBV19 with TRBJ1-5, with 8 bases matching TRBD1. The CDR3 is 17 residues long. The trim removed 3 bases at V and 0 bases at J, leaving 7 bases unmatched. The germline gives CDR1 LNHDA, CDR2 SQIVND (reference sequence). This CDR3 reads CASSIGQGDYSNQPQHF. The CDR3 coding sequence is TGTGCCAGTAGTATCGGACAGGGTGACTATAGCAATCAGCCCCAGCATTTT.